The TCR beta chain under discussion was sequenced for a study of shared clonotypes between healthy human individuals. Study information: The study drew on two women and three men aged 18 to 49 as donors.

Germline V CDR1 and CDR2: SGHNT, YYREEE (reference sequence). V shed 0 bases and J shed 6 bases, with 7 bases lying between them. The CDR3 totals 13 residues. Clones were sequenced by immunoSEQ multiplex PCR, and TCRdb holds only the in-frame ones, with some missing. The data contain about 490,000 clones, 78% of them singletons. There were no recent acute infections or vaccinations among the donors, who were healthy HIV-negative adults. This TCR was sampled from a woman in her 40s in good health. Some clones in this sample may be carry-over from other donors' samples. Sequenced input: PBMCs. The chain couples TRBV5-4 to TRBJ2-1; D is possibly TRBD2 (6 bases). CDR3 DNA: TGTGCCAGCAGCTTGGTCGGGAGCAATGAGCAGTTCTTC. It translates to CASSLVGSNEQFF.